The present entry profiles one T cell receptor (beta chain) with its context. The CDR3 covers 14 residues. CDR1 and CDR2 (germline): SGHTA, FQGNSA. V gave up 5 bases and J gave up 1 base; unmatched junction bases: 4. The authors' processing: Nucleated cell number was recorded as an estimate derived from reference gene primer amplification. Assay used: immunoSEQ multiplex PCR; TCRdb lists only in-frame clones, some missing. V and J calls and clone size are those listed in that table; D and trimming were worked out from the DNA. The sample has 40,000 or so clones, around 85% seen once. The source of the sample is a study of blood T cell repertoires in COVID-19. Across the study: Sources were T cells, B-cell-depleted T cells, or PBMCs; the material itself was cDNA or gDNA.

The V and J genes are TRBV7-2 and TRBJ1-1; 7 positions match TRBD1. The sequence came from a human donor in a cohort sampled during active COVID-19. What was sequenced was peripheral blood. CDR3 protein: CASSRQGPNTEAFF. Written as DNA, the CDR3 is TGTGCCAGCAGCAGACAGGGACCGAACACTGAAGCTTTCTTT.